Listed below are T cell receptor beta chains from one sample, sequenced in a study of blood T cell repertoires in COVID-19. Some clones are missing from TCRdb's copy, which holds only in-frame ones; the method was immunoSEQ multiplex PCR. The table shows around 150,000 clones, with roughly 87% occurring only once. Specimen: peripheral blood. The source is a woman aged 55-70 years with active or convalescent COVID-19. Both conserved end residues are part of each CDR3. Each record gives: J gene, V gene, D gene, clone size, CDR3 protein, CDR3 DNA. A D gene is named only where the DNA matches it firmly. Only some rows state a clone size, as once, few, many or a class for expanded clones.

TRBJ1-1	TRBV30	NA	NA	CAWSWQTEAFF	TGTGCCTGGAGTTGGCAGACTGAAGCTTTCTTT
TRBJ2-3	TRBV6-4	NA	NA	CASSVGILSTDTQYF	TGTGCCAGCAGTGTTGGCATTTTAAGCACAGATACGCAGTATTTT
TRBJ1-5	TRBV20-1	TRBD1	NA	CSASQGVGDQPQHF	TGCAGTGCTAGTCAGGGGGTAGGAGATCAGCCCCAGCATTTT
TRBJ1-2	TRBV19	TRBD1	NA	CASSGQGAGGYTF	TGTGCCAGTAGTGGGCAGGGGGCTGGTGGCTACACCTTC
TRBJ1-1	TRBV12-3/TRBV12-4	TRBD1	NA	CASRLQGSTEAFF	TGTGCCAGCAGGTTACAGGGGAGCACTGAAGCTTTCTTT
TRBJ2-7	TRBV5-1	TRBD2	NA	CASSGTSGGHEQYF	TGCGCCAGCAGCGGGACTAGCGGGGGCCACGAGCAGTACTTC
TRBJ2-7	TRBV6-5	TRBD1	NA	CASSYSGQGNYEQYF	TGTGCCAGCAGTTACTCGGGACAGGGAAACTACGAGCAGTACTTC
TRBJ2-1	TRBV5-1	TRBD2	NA	CASSLAPGLAGGRSYNEQFF	TGCGCCAGCAGCTTGGCCCCCGGACTAGCGGGGGGTCGCTCCTACAATGAGCAGTTCTTC
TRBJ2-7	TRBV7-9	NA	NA	CASSPTGEGRGEQYF	TGTGCCAGCAGCCCGACAGGGGAGGGGAGAGGCGAGCAGTACTTC
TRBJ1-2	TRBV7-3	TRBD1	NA	CASSLGQGELYGYTF	TGTGCCAGCAGCTTGGGGCAGGGGGAACTCTATGGCTACACCTTC
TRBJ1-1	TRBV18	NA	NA	CASSPNGEGTEAFF	TGTGCCAGCTCACCAAATGGGGAGGGAACTGAAGCTTTCTTT
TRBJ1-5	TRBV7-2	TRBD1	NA	CASSFGQVGNQPQHF	TGTGCCAGCAGTTTCGGACAGGTGGGAAATCAGCCCCAGCATTTT
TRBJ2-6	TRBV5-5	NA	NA	CASSLEGGTGANVLTF	TGTGCCAGCAGCTTGGAAGGGGGTACTGGGGCCAACGTCCTGACTTTC
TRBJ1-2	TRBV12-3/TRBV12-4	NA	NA	CASRPPGGYGYTF	TGTGCCAGCAGGCCACCCGGCGGATATGGCTACACCTTC
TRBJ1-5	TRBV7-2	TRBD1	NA	CASSYDRANQPQHF	TGTGCCAGCAGTTACGACAGGGCGAATCAGCCCCAGCATTTT
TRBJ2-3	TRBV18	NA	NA	CASSPGATDDTQYF	TGTGCCAGCTCACCAGGGGCCACGGACGATACGCAGTATTTT
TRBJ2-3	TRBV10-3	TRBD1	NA	CAISERAGGVDTQYF	TGTGCCATCAGTGAGAGGGCAGGGGGTGTAGATACGCAGTATTTT
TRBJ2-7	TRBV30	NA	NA	CAWKVQSTYEQYF	TGTGCCTGGAAAGTGCAAAGCACCTACGAGCAGTACTTC
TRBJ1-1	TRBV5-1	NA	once	CASSLMGTTNTEAFF	TGCGCCAGCAGCTTGATGGGGACTACTAACACTGAAGCTTTCTTT
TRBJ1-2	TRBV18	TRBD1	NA	CASSPTGQGPYTF	TGTGCCAGCTCACCAACGGGACAGGGACCCTACACCTTC
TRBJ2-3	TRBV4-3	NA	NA	CASSQDLRTADTQYF	TGCGCCAGCAGCCAAGATCTACGGACAGCCGATACGCAGTATTTT
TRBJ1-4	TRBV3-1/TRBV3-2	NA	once	CASSQIPSRGMEEKLFF	TGTGCCAGCAGCCAAATACCCTCGCGGGGTATGGAGGAAAAACTGTTTTTT
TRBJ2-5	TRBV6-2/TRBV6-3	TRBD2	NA	CASSYLPGLAGDQETQYF	TGTGCCAGCAGTTATCTCCCGGGACTAGCGGGGGATCAAGAGACCCAGTACTTC
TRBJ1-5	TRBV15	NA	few	CATSRDKGLGQPQHF	TGTGCCACCAGCAGAGATAAGGGGCTAGGGCAGCCCCAGCATTTT
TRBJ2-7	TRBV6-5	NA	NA	CASSYMYPLNYEQYF	TGTGCCAGCAGTTACATGTACCCACTTAACTACGAGCAGTACTTC
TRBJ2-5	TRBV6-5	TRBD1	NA	CASSYSETGRETQYF	TGTGCCAGCAGTTACTCGGAGACAGGGAGAGAGACCCAGTACTTC
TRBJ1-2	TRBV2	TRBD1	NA	CASSYQTGYGYTF	TGTGCCAGCAGTTACCAGACAGGGTATGGCTACACCTTC
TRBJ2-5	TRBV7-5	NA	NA	CARSLRPGQETQYF	TGTGCCAGAAGCTTACGGCCGGGGCAAGAGACCCAGTACTTC
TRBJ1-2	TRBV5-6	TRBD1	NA	CASSLYAGTGNYGYTF	TGTGCCAGCAGCCTCTACGCCGGGACAGGGAACTATGGCTACACCTTC
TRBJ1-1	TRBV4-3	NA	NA	CASSQFFAGGRTEAFF	TGCGCCAGCAGCCAATTCTTTGCGGGAGGTCGCACTGAAGCTTTCTTT
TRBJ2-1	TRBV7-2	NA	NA	CASSLAVGGVGVNEQFF	TGTGCCAGCAGCTTAGCGGTGGGCGGGGTCGGGGTTAATGAGCAGTTCTTC
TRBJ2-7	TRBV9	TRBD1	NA	CASSVGTGMFYEQYF	TGTGCCAGCAGCGTGGGGACAGGGATGTTCTACGAGCAGTACTTC
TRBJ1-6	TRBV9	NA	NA	CASSVEGLDSPLHF	TGTGCCAGCAGCGTCGAGGGCCTCGATTCACCCCTCCACTTT
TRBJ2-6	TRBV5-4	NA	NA	CASSQSGANVLTF	TGTGCCAGCAGTCAGTCTGGGGCCAACGTCCTGACTTTC
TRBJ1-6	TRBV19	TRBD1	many	CASSISPRTGEADLSYNSPLHF	TGTGCCAGTAGTATATCTCCCCGGACAGGGGAGGCAGACCTCTCCTATAATTCACCCCTCCACTTT
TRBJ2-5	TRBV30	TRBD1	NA	CACDRGEATQYF	TGTGCCTGCGACAGGGGGGAGGCGACCCAGTACTTC
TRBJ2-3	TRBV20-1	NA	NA	CSARDNPGEYF	TGCAGTGCTAGAGACAACCCCGGGGAGTATTTT
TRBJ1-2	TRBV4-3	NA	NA	CASSQDRGTRGGYTF	TGCGCCAGCAGCCAAGATCGAGGCACCAGGGGTGGCTACACCTTC
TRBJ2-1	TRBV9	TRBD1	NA	CASSAQQGAINNEQFF	TGTGCCAGCAGCGCCCAACAGGGGGCGATTAATAATGAGCAGTTCTTC
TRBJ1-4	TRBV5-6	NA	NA	CASSPAGGGQDEKLFF	TGTGCCAGCAGCCCGGCCGGGGGGGGGCAAGATGAAAAACTGTTTTTT
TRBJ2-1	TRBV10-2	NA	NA	CASRSSNEQFF	TGCGCCAGCAGGAGTAGCAATGAGCAGTTCTTC
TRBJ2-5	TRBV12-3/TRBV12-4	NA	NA	CASSFSSGETQYF	TGTGCCAGCAGTTTTTCATCTGGCGAGACCCAGTACTTC
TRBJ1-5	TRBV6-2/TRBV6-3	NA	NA	CASSLWTAGNQPQHF	TGTGCCAGCAGTTTGTGGACAGCCGGCAATCAGCCCCAGCATTTT
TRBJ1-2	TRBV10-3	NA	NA	CAITTGLNYGYTF	TGTGCCATCACTACAGGGTTAAACTATGGCTACACCTTC
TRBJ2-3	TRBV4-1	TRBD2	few	CASSQSIAGGPTDTQYF	TGCGCCAGCAGCCAATCCATAGCGGGGGGGCCCACAGATACGCAGTATTTT
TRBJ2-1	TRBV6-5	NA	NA	CASSLVRKGDLEQFF	TGTGCCAGCAGCCTAGTACGGAAGGGGGACCTGGAGCAGTTCTTC
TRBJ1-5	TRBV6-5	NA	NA	CASSPTTTNQPQHF	TGTGCCAGCAGTCCTACAACTACCAATCAGCCCCAGCATTTT
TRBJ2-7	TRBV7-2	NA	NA	CASSPITAGPSYEQYF	TGTGCCAGCAGCCCCATCACCGCAGGGCCCTCCTACGAGCAGTACTTC
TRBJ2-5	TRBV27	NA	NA	CASSGGTGYQETQYF	TGTGCCAGCAGCGGGGGGACAGGCTACCAAGAGACCCAGTACTTC